The 12 T cell receptor beta chains below all came from one sample that was sequenced in a study of blood T cell repertoires in COVID-19 (dated by TCRdb to between 2020 and 2021). Libraries came from the immunoSEQ multiplex PCR assay. Not all clones reach the TCRdb copy of this immuneACCESS table, which keeps in-frame sequences only. Checked studies attribute under half of the gap to unresolved V genes and leave the rest unexplained. A total of around 200,000 clones appear in this sample, 65% to 80% of them only once. Roughly 13% of the sample belongs to the ten largest clones. Sequenced material: peripheral blood. The receptors stem from a man in his fifties who had recovered from COVID-19.

The rearrangement uses TRBV15 and TRBJ2-7, with 13 bases that match TRBD2. Germline values: CDR1 LNHNV, CDR2 YYDKDF (reference sequence). The V and J ends lost 3 bases and 6 bases, in that order; junction bases with no gene match: 8. This CDR3 is 16 amino acids long. The CDR3 coding sequence is TGTGCCACCAGCAGCCCCGGGACTAGCGGGAATCGCGAGCAGTACTTC. It codes for CATSSPGTSGNREQYF.

The rearrangement links TRBV6-5 to TRBJ2-3, with D tentatively TRBD1 (5 bases). Germline lookup yields CDR1 MNHEY and CDR2 SVGAGI. The CDR3 covers 15 residues. V lost 0 bases and J lost 4, with 11 bases in between. The CDR3 here is CASSYSRVGADTQYF. The CDR3 DNA reads as TGTGCCAGCAGTTACTCCAGGGTTGGGGCAGATACGCAGTATTTT.

With respect to this clone: Different DNA sequences within this sample yield the same CDR3. This chain uses TRBV6-5 with TRBJ2-7; D might be TRBD2 (6 bases). Germline values: CDR1 MNHEY, CDR2 SVGAGI. Trimming cost V 0 bases and J 0 bases, with 9 bases left between them. The CDR3 has 15 residues. The CDR3 DNA sequence: TGTGCCAGCAGTTACTCGGGAGGAAGCTCCTACGAGCAGTACTTC. Protein product: CASSYSGGSSYEQYF.

This chain joins TRBV5-1 and TRBJ2-3; the D gene is possibly TRBD1 (5 bases). Deletions cut 4 bases from V and 1 base from J, with 13 bases between. Germline lookup yields CDR1 SGHRS and CDR2 YFSETQ. This CDR3 comprises 15 residues. CDR3 protein: CASSPGHTGTDTQYF. The CDR3 bases are TGCGCCAGCAGCCCAGGACATACTGGCACAGATACGCAGTATTTT.

V is TRBV20-1 and J is TRBJ2-1; 14 bases align to TRBD2. V shed 3 bases and J 7 bases; nucleotides not matched to a gene: 23. From germline, CDR1 is DFQATT and CDR2 SNEGSKA (reference sequence). This CDR3 has 21 residues. CDR3: CSASVVPGTSGSLTIGNEQFF. The CDR3 DNA reads as TGCAGTGCTAGTGTGGTTCCCGGGACTAGCGGGAGTCTTACTATCGGGAATGAGCAGTTCTTC.

V usage is TRBV11-2 and J usage is TRBJ2-3; 9 bases map to TRBD1. CDR1 and CDR2 from the germline V gene are SGHAT and FQNNGV. J gave up 1 base and V 7 bases, and 6 bases lay outside the gene matches. This CDR3 comprises 15 residues. The CDR3 sequence is CASTDRDRGTDTQYF. Written as DNA, the CDR3 is TGTGCCAGCACCGACCGGGACAGGGGCACAGATACGCAGTATTTT.

This sequence joins TRBV11-2 and TRBJ2-1; a weak D match, TRBD2 (6 bases). The V and J ends lost 4 bases and 11 bases respectively, with 21 bases between them. The germline V gene encodes CDR1 SGHAT and CDR2 FQNNGV. This CDR3 region has 15 residues. CDR3 region: CASSSSEGFGDKQFF. The CDR3 coding sequence is TGTGCCAGCAGCTCCTCGGAGGGTTTTGGCGATAAGCAGTTCTTC. The complete variable domain, with remaining parts taken from reference TRBV11-2 and TRBJ2-1, reads EAGVAQSPRYKIIEKRQSVAFWCNPISGHATLYWYQQILGQGPKLLIQFQNNGVVDDSQLPKDRFSAERLKGVDSTLKIQPAKLEDSAVYLCASSSSEGFGDKQFFGPGTRLTVL.

V usage is TRBV5-1 and J usage is TRBJ2-3; 7 positions agree with TRBD1. This CDR3 region has 18 residues. CDR1 is SGHRS, CDR2 YFSETQ, per germline. Trimming removed 2 bases from V and 2 bases from J; junction bases left unmatched: 14. CDR3 protein: CASSFGQALGRDTDTQYF. The CDR3 DNA reads TGCGCCAGCAGCTTCGGACAGGCGCTAGGTCGGGACACAGATACGCAGTATTTT.

The rearrangement joins TRBV5-1 to TRBJ2-1; TRBD2 agrees at 8 bases. The J segment lost 1 base and the V segment lost 4 bases, leaving 7 bases of the junction unmatched. The CDR3 runs to 16 residues. CDR1 is SGHRS, CDR2 YFSETQ, per germline. This CDR3 is CASSLLAGTSYNEQFF. Here the CDR3 DNA reads TGCGCCAGCAGCCTGTTAGCGGGGACATCCTACAATGAGCAGTTCTTC. Filled out from reference TRBV5-1 and TRBJ2-1, the complete variable domain reads KAGVTQTPRYLIKTRGQQVTLSCSPISGHRSVSWYQQTPGQGLQFLFEYFSETQRNKGNFPGRFSGRQFSNSRSEMNVSTLELGDSALYLCASSLLAGTSYNEQFFGPGTRLTVL.

The CDR3 reads CASRLKQLAGWNEQFF. The CDR3 DNA is TGTGCCAGCAGATTAAAGCAACTAGCGGGGTGGAATGAGCAGTTCTTC. This chain links TRBV27 with TRBJ2-1; TRBD2 matches at 10 bases. The V gene's germline CDR1 is MNHEY and CDR2 SMNVEV (reference sequence). The CDR3 has 16 residues. The V segment lost 6 bases and the J segment 7 bases; nucleotides outside the gene matches: 12.

This sequence joins TRBV7-6 and TRBJ2-5; 9 nucleotides agree with TRBD2. Germline assignment: CDR1 SGHVS and CDR2 FNYEAQ. The CDR3 runs 16 residues. The junction had 13 bases not matched to a gene; V was cut back by 5 bases and J by 6 bases. The chain's CDR3 is CASSPLTGTSSQTQYF. The DNA of the CDR3 is TGTGCCAGCAGCCCACTTACCGGGACTAGCAGCCAGACCCAGTACTTC.

In its sample, this clone was seen a few times. This chain connects TRBV7-2 to TRBJ1-6; 8 bases fit TRBD1. Germline CDR1 and CDR2: SGHTA and FQGNSA. The CDR3 consists of 16 residues. Trimming took 0 bases from V and 6 from J; bases not matched to a gene: 4. CDR3 loop: CASSLALGQVNSPLHF. CDR3 nucleotides: TGTGCCAGCAGCTTAGCGCTGGGACAGGTTAATTCACCCCTCCACTTT.